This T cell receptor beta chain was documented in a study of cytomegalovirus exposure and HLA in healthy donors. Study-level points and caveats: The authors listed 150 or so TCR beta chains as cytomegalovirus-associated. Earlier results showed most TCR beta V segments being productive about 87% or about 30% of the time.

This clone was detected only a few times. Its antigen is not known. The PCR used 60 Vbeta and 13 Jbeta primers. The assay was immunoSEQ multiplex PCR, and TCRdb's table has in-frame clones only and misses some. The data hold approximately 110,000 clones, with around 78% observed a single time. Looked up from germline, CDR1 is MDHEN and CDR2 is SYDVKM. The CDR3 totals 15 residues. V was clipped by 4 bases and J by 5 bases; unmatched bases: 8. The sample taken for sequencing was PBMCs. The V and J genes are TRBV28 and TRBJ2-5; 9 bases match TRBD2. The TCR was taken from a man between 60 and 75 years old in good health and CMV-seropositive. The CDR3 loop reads CASSSLAGDSETQYF. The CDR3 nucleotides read TGTGCCAGCAGTTCTTTAGCGGGGGATTCGGAGACCCAGTACTTC.